This T cell receptor (beta chain) was identified in a study of blood T cell repertoires in COVID-19. Original methodology: From reference gene primer amplification, estimates of nucleated cell counts were derived. Repertoires were generated with immunoSEQ multiplex PCR, while TCRdb's copy carries only in-frame clones and drops some. V and J calls and clone size are copied from that table; D and trimming were computed from the DNA. The sample holds over 120,000 clones, around nine tenths seen once. The specimen was peripheral blood. The TCR sequence derives from a human donor in a cohort sampled during active COVID-19.

The CDR3 region has the DNA TGTGCCAGCAGTTTAACCCCCCGGGGAGGGGAGACCCAGTACTTC. Protein product: CASSLTPRGGETQYF. The gene calls are TRBV28 and TRBJ2-5; 7 bases are a match to TRBD2. With V trimmed by 2 bases and J by 5 bases, 8 bases remained unmatched. The CDR3 loop spans 15 amino acids. Germline assignment: CDR1 MDHEN and CDR2 SYDVKM.